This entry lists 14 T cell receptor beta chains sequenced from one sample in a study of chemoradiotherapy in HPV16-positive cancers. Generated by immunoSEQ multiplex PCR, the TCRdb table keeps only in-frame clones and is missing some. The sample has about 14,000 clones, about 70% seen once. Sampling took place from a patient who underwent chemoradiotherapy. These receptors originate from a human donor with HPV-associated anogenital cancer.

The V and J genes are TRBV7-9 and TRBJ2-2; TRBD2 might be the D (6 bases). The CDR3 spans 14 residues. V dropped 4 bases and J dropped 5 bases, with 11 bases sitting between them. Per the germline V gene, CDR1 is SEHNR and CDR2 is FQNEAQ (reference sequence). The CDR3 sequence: CASSWTGVTGELFF. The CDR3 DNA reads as TGTGCCAGCAGCTGGACGGGAGTTACCGGGGAGCTGTTTTTT. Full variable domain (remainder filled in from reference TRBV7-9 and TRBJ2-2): DTGVSQNPRHKITKRGQNVTFRCDPISEHNRLYWYRQTLGQGPEFLTYFQNEAQLEKSRLLSDRFSAERPKGSFSTLEIQRTEQGDSAMYLCASSWTGVTGELFFGEGSRLTVL.

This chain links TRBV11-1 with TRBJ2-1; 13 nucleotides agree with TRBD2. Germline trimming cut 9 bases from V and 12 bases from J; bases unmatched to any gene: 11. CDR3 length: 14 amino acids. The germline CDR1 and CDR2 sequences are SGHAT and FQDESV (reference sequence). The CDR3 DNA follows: TGTGCCAGTAGGAGGACTAGCGGGAGAGGAAGGCAGTTCTTC. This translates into CASRRTSGRGRQFF.

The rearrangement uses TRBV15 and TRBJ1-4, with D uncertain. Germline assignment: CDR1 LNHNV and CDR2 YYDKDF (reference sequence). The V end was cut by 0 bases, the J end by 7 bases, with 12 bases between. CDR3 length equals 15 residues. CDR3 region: CATSRDPEGVEKLFF. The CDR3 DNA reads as TGTGCCACCAGCAGAGATCCTGAGGGAGTTGAAAAACTGTTTTTT.

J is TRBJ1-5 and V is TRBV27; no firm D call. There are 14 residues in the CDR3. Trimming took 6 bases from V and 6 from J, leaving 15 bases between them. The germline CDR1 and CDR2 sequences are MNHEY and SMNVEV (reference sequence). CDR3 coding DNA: TGTGCCAGCAGCCCCGGAGGGCGGCCTCAGCCCCAGCATTTT. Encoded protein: CASSPGGRPQPQHF.

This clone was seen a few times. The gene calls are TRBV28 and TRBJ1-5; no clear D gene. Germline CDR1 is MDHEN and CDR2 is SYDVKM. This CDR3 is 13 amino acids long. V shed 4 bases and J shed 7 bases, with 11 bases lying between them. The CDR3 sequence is CASSSPGRQPQHF. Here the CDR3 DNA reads TGTGCCAGCAGTTCCCCTGGCAGACAGCCCCAGCATTTT.

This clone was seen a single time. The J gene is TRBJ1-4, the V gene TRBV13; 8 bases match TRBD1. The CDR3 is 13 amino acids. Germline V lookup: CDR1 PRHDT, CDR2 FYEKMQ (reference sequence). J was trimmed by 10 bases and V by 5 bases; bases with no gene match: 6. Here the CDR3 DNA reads TGTGCCAGCAGCCACGGACAGGGTGGAAAACTGTTTTTT. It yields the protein CASSHGQGGKLFF.

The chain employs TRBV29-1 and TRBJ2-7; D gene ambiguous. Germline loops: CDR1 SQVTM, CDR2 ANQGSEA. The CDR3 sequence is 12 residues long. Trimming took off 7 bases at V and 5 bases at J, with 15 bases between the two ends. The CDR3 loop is CSAGSASNEQYF. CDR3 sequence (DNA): TGCAGCGCCGGATCGGCCTCGAACGAGCAGTACTTC.

CDR3 DNA: TGTGCCAGCAGCTGGGGAGGGGACGGAGGTACATCCTACGAGCAGTACTTC. It codes for CASSWGGDGGTSYEQYF. The chain couples TRBV2 to TRBJ2-7; 7 positions match TRBD2. CDR3 length: 17 amino acids. The germline CDR1 and CDR2 sequences are SNHLY and FYNNEI. V shed 6 bases and J 1 base; nucleotides not matched to a gene: 15.

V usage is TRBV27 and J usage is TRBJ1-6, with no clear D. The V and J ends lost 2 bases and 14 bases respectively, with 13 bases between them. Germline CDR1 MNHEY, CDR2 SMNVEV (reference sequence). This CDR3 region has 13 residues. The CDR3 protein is CASSLSVSEALHF. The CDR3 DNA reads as TGTGCCAGCAGTTTAAGTGTATCGGAGGCCCTCCACTTT.

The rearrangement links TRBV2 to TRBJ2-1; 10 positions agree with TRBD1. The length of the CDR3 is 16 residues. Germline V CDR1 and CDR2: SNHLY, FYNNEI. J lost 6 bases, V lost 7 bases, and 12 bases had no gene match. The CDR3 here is CASTQDRGPFGNEQFF. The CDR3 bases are TGTGCCAGCACTCAAGACAGGGGGCCCTTTGGCAATGAGCAGTTCTTC.

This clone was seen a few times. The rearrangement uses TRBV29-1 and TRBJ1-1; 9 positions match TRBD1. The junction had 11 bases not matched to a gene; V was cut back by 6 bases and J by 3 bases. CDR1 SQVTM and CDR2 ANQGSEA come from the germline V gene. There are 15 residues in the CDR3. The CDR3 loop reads CSVNPTDRGYTEAFF. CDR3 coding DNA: TGCAGCGTCAACCCCACGGACAGGGGATACACTGAAGCTTTCTTT.

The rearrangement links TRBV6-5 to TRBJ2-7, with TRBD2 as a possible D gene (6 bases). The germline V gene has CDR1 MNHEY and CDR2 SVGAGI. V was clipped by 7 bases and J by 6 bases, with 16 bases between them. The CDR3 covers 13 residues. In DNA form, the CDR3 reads TGTGCCAGCACCCCAAGTCTGGGGGGCGAGCAGTACTTC. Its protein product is CASTPSLGGEQYF.

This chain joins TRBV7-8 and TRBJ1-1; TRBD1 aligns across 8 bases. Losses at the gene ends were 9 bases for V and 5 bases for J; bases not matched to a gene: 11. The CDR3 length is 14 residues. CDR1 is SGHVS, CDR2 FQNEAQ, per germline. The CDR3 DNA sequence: TGTGCCAGTTTGTCCCAGGGGGCCGGAACTGAAGCTTTCTTT. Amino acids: CASLSQGAGTEAFF.

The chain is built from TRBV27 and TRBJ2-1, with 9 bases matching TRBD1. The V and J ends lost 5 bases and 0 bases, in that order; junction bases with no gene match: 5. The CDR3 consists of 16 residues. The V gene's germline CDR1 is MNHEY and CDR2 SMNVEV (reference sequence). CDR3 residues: CASSARTGDSYNEQFF. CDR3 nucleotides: TGTGCCAGCAGTGCGAGGACAGGGGACTCCTACAATGAGCAGTTCTTC.